This is a list of T cell receptor beta chains from one sample in a study of neoadjuvant nivolumab and ipilimumab in lung cancer. Profiling relied on immunoSEQ multiplex PCR, and the TCRdb table lists in-frame clones only, not all of them. Of around 20,000 clones listed, about 77% are singletons. Sequencing was performed on tumor tissue, taken after neoadjuvant nivolumab, alone or with ipilimumab, at or shortly before surgery. All receptors derive from an adult with non-small cell lung cancer. Each CDR3 is given with its conserved first and last residue. The D gene is left open where the match is weak. Where a row states a size, it is once, few, many or the class of an expanded clone; other rows omit it.

j_gene: TRBJ2-4
abundance: NA
d_gene: NA
v_gene: TRBV11-2
len: 15
CDR3aa: CASSLGRGAKNIQYF
CDR3nt: TGTGCCAGCAGCTTAGGGAGGGGAGCCAAAAACATTCAGTACTTC

j_gene: TRBJ2-1
abundance: NA
d_gene: NA
v_gene: TRBV30
len: 14
CDR3aa: CAWSRGSSYNEQFF
CDR3nt: TGTGCCTGGAGTAGAGGGAGCTCCTACAATGAGCAGTTCTTC

j_gene: TRBJ1-4
abundance: NA
d_gene: NA
v_gene: TRBV6-1
len: 15
CDR3aa: CASSAPGREIEKLFF
CDR3nt: TGTGCCAGCAGTGCTCCCGGACGGGAAATTGAAAAACTGTTTTTT

j_gene: TRBJ1-1
abundance: NA
d_gene: TRBD1
v_gene: TRBV5-1
len: 15
CDR3aa: CASSPRQGAFTEAFF
CDR3nt: TGCGCCAGCAGCCCCAGACAGGGGGCGTTCACTGAAGCTTTCTTT

j_gene: TRBJ2-6
abundance: NA
d_gene: NA
v_gene: TRBV19
len: 14
CDR3aa: CASSSNSGANVLTF
CDR3nt: TGTGCCAGTTCGTCGAACTCTGGGGCCAACGTCCTGACTTTC

j_gene: TRBJ2-1
abundance: NA
d_gene: NA
v_gene: TRBV11-2
len: 15
CDR3aa: CAPSGWASSYNEQFF
CDR3nt: TGTGCCCCTTCCGGGTGGGCGAGCTCCTACAATGAGCAGTTCTTC

j_gene: TRBJ1-5
abundance: NA
d_gene: TRBD1
v_gene: TRBV7-9
len: 15
CDR3aa: CASSSTGVSNQPQHF
CDR3nt: TGTGCCAGCAGCTCTACAGGGGTTAGCAATCAGCCCCAGCATTTT

j_gene: TRBJ2-7
abundance: few
d_gene: NA
v_gene: TRBV6-5
len: 15
CDR3aa: CASSLNPTGSYEQYF
CDR3nt: TGTGCCAGCAGTTTAAACCCGACAGGTTCCTACGAGCAGTACTTC

j_gene: TRBJ1-1
abundance: NA
d_gene: TRBD1
v_gene: TRBV7-8
len: 15
CDR3aa: CASSLRQGANTEAFF
CDR3nt: TGTGCCAGCAGCTTAAGACAGGGGGCGAACACTGAAGCTTTCTTT

j_gene: TRBJ1-1
abundance: NA
d_gene: NA
v_gene: TRBV4-1
len: 15
CDR3aa: CASSRVVSQNTEAFF
CDR3nt: TGCGCCAGCAGCCGTGTGGTTTCACAGAACACTGAAGCTTTCTTT

j_gene: TRBJ1-4
abundance: NA
d_gene: NA
v_gene: TRBV9
len: 15
CDR3aa: CASSVEPGSNEKLFF
CDR3nt: TGTGCCAGCAGCGTAGAACCAGGGTCTAATGAAAAACTGTTTTTT

j_gene: TRBJ2-1
abundance: NA
d_gene: NA
v_gene: TRBV10-2
len: 13
CDR3aa: CASSRRAYNEQFF
CDR3nt: TGCGCCAGCAGTCGGAGGGCCTACAATGAGCAGTTCTTC

j_gene: TRBJ1-1
abundance: medium-sized
d_gene: NA
v_gene: TRBV5-8
len: 15
CDR3aa: CASSLQQLLNTEAFF
CDR3nt: TGTGCCAGCAGCTTGCAACAGTTGCTTAACACTGAAGCTTTCTTT

j_gene: TRBJ1-3
abundance: NA
d_gene: NA
v_gene: TRBV27
len: 14
CDR3aa: CASSLGGIGNTIYF
CDR3nt: TGTGCCAGCAGTTTGGGGGGTATCGGAAACACCATATATTTT

j_gene: TRBJ1-1
abundance: few
d_gene: NA
v_gene: TRBV13
len: 11
CDR3aa: CASSFRAEAFF
CDR3nt: TGTGCCAGCAGCTTCCGCGCTGAAGCTTTCTTT

j_gene: TRBJ2-1
abundance: NA
d_gene: NA
v_gene: TRBV12-2
len: 15
CDR3aa: CASRLAPTGNNEQFF
CDR3nt: TGTGCAAGTCGCTTAGCCCCGACAGGGAACAATGAGCAGTTCTTC

j_gene: TRBJ1-4
abundance: NA
d_gene: NA
v_gene: TRBV7-9
len: 18
CDR3aa: CASSRSAVDSLRGEKLFF
CDR3nt: TGTGCCAGCAGCCGGAGCGCAGTCGACTCCCTCAGGGGTGAAAAACTGTTTTTT

j_gene: TRBJ1-4
abundance: NA
d_gene: TRBD1
v_gene: TRBV11-2
len: 14
CDR3aa: CASTVTGTDEKLFF
CDR3nt: TGTGCCAGCACCGTTACCGGGACAGATGAAAAACTGTTTTTT

j_gene: TRBJ1-5
abundance: NA
d_gene: NA
v_gene: TRBV7-9
len: 14
CDR3aa: CASSSRGSNQPQHF
CDR3nt: TGTGCCAGCAGCTCCAGGGGTAGCAATCAGCCCCAGCATTTT

j_gene: TRBJ1-2
abundance: once
d_gene: NA
v_gene: TRBV5-4
len: 14
CDR3aa: CASSLDSSNYGYTF
CDR3nt: TGTGCCAGCAGCCTGGACAGCTCTAACTATGGCTACACCTTC

j_gene: TRBJ2-3
abundance: few
d_gene: NA
v_gene: TRBV27
len: 17
CDR3aa: CASSTTRSWTGGGTQYF
CDR3nt: TGTGCCAGCAGCACTACGAGGTCGTGGACTGGGGGAGGTACGCAGTATTTT

j_gene: TRBJ2-3
abundance: NA
d_gene: TRBD1
v_gene: TRBV10-1
len: 14
CDR3aa: CASAPGQGEDTQYF
CDR3nt: TGCGCCAGCGCCCCGGGACAGGGGGAAGATACGCAGTATTTT

j_gene: TRBJ2-3
abundance: once
d_gene: NA
v_gene: TRBV7-2
len: 14
CDR3aa: CASSSSGSTDTQYF
CDR3nt: TGTGCCAGCAGCTCCAGCGGGAGCACAGATACGCAGTATTTT

j_gene: TRBJ1-1
abundance: NA
d_gene: NA
v_gene: TRBV6-1
len: 12
CDR3aa: CASSFWGTEAFF
CDR3nt: TGTGCCAGCAGCTTCTGGGGCACTGAAGCTTTCTTT

j_gene: TRBJ2-4
abundance: NA
d_gene: NA
v_gene: TRBV11-1
len: 13
CDR3aa: CASSRLLEAIQYF
CDR3nt: TGTGCCAGCAGCCGACTACTAGAGGCCATTCAGTACTTC

j_gene: TRBJ2-5
abundance: NA
d_gene: NA
v_gene: TRBV2
len: 14
CDR3aa: CASVVGSGVETQYF
CDR3nt: TGTGCCAGTGTGGTGGGATCCGGGGTAGAGACCCAGTACTTC

j_gene: TRBJ2-7
abundance: NA
d_gene: TRBD1
v_gene: TRBV9
len: 15
CDR3aa: CASSAGTGGSYEQYF
CDR3nt: TGTGCCAGCAGCGCCGGGACAGGGGGCTCCTACGAGCAGTACTTC

j_gene: TRBJ2-5
abundance: NA
d_gene: TRBD2
v_gene: TRBV7-9
len: 19
CDR3aa: CASSGLAGGWGIPRETQYF
CDR3nt: TGTGCCAGCAGCGGACTAGCGGGAGGTTGGGGGATTCCTCGGGAGACCCAGTACTTC

j_gene: TRBJ2-4
abundance: NA
d_gene: NA
v_gene: TRBV5-1
len: 17
CDR3aa: CASSLAVGGEAKNIQYF
CDR3nt: TGCGCCAGCAGCTTGGCCGTGGGGGGCGAAGCCAAAAACATTCAGTACTTC